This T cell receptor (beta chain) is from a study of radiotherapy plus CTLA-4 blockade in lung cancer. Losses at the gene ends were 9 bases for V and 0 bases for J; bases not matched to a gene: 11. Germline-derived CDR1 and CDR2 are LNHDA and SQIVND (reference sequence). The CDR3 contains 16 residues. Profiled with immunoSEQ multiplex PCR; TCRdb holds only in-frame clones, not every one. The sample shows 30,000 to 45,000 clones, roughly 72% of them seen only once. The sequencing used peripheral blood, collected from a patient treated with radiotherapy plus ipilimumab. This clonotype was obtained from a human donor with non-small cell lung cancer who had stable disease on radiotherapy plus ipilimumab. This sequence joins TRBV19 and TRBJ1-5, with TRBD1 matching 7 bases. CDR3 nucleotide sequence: TGTGCCAGCGGGGAGATGGGACAGACTAGCAATCAGCCCCAGCATTTT. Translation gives CASGEMGQTSNQPQHF. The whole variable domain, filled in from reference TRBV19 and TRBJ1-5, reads DGGITQSPKYLFRKEGQNVTLSCEQNLNHDAMYWYRQDPGQGLRLIYYSQIVNDFQKGDIAEGYSVSREKKESFPLTVTSAQKNPTAFYLCASGEMGQTSNQPQHFGDGTRLSIL.